The rows below give T cell receptor beta chains drawn from one sample of a study of T cells in Graves' hyperthyroidism and ophthalmopathy. TCRdb re-analysed the multiplex PCR reads in MiXCR, keeping a single row per CDR3 protein. The sample comprises hundreds of thousands of distinct CDR3 sequences, more than 11% of which are singletons, and 5% to 7% rests with the top ten. Sequenced input: blood. The source of these receptors is a woman aged 30 to 39 with Graves' hyperthyroidism that later progressed to Graves' ophthalmopathy. The CDR3 runs from the conserved cysteine through the conserved F or W. The D gene is left open where the match is weak. Clone size is shown for a subset of rows, as once, few, many or a class of expanded clone.

TRBV20-1	-	17	TRBJ2-1	few	TGCAGTGCTAGAGTCCAGGTCGGGACCAAAGTCTACAATGAGCAGTTCTTC	CSARVQVGTKVYNEQFF
TRBV20-1	-	15	TRBJ1-2	-	TGCAGTGCTAGGGGGGGGGACGGTACTAACTATGGCTACACCTTC	CSARGGDGTNYGYTF
TRBV5-8	TRBD2	17	TRBJ2-3	few	TGTGCCAGCAGCTGGACTAGCGGGAGTTCGGGTACAGATACGCAGTATTTT	CASSWTSGSSGTDTQYF
TRBV9	TRBD2	16	TRBJ2-2	-	TGTGCCAGCAGCGTAGCGGGCGGGAGTTTCTCCGGGGAGCTGTTTTTT	CASSVAGGSFSGELFF
TRBV19	TRBD1	15	TRBJ1-2	many	TGTGCCAGTAGATCTCAGGGGGCCTTTGGCTATGGCTACACCTTC	CASRSQGAFGYGYTF
TRBV10-3	-	13	TRBJ1-2	-	TGTGCCATCAGATCACAGGGAGACTATGGCTACACCTTC	CAIRSQGDYGYTF
TRBV20-1	-	13	TRBJ1-2	many	TGCAGTGCTATCCGGACGGAAAACTATGGCTACACCTTC	CSAIRTENYGYTF
TRBV12-5	TRBD2	17	TRBJ2-5	many	TGTGCTAGTGGTTTTCTGGTGACTAGCGGGAGTGAGGAGACCCAGTACTTC	CASGFLVTSGSEETQYF
TRBV20-1	TRBD2	15	TRBJ2-7	many	TGCAGTGCTAGAAAAACTAGCGGGAGGTTGAACGAGCAGTACTTC	CSARKTSGRLNEQYF
TRBV28	-	14	TRBJ2-7	-	TGTGCCAGCAGACTCCGGGACCGTTCCTACGAGCAGTACTTC	CASRLRDRSYEQYF
TRBV9	TRBD2	16	TRBJ2-1	many	TGTGCCAGCAGCGAGGGGACTAGCGGGAGAGGGTATGAGCAGTTCTTC	CASSEGTSGRGYEQFF
TRBV12-5	-	16	TRBJ2-3	many	TGTGCTAGTGGTTACCTCCATGACAGTCCCACAGATACGCAGTATTTT	CASGYLHDSPTDTQYF
TRBV11-1	TRBD1	14	TRBJ2-5	many	TGTGCCAGCGAACGAACAGGGGGCAAGGAGACCCAGTACTTC	CASERTGGKETQYF
TRBV30	-	13	TRBJ2-1	many	TGTGCCTGGAGTATCTATAACCGGGACTCAAAGTTCTTC	CAWSIYNRDSKFF
TRBV29-1	-	14	TRBJ2-5	many	TGCAGCGTCCCGCCGGGACCCCCAAGGGAGACCCAGTACTTC	CSVPPGPPRETQYF
TRBV28	TRBD1	15	TRBJ2-2	many	TGTGCCAGCAGTTCCAATCGACAGGGCACCGGGGAGCTGTTTTTT	CASSSNRQGTGELFF
TRBV20-1	TRBD2	14	TRBJ2-7	many	TGCAGTGCTAGCCGGACTAGCGGGGCTTACGAGCAGTACTTC	CSASRTSGAYEQYF
TRBV7-8	-	16	TRBJ2-2	few	TGTGCCAGCAGCTCTCTGGCGACAGGGAACACCGGGGAGCTGTTTTTT	CASSSLATGNTGELFF
TRBV24-1	-	17	TRBJ2-2	-	TGTGCCACCAGTGATCCTACAGGGCTTGTAAACACCGGGGAGCTGTTTTTT	CATSDPTGLVNTGELFF
TRBV30	-	12	TRBJ1-2	-	TGTGCCTGGAGTTCCGGGGTGGGGGGCTACACCTTC	CAWSSGVGGYTF
TRBV20-1	-	12	TRBJ1-5	-	TGCAGTGCTACTCCTGGCAATCAGCCCCAGCATTTT	CSATPGNQPQHF
TRBV7-9	-	15	TRBJ2-7	-	TGTGCCAGCAGGTCGGGCGGGACACCTAACTACGAGCAGTACTTC	CASRSGGTPNYEQYF
TRBV27	TRBD2	14	TRBJ2-2	many	TGTGCCAGCAGTTTGGGGACTATAAGCGGGGAGCTGTTTTTT	CASSLGTISGELFF
TRBV7-9	-	16	TRBJ1-1	many	TGTGCCAGCAGCTTACCGCCGGGACGGTTGAACACTGAAGCTTTCTTT	CASSLPPGRLNTEAFF
TRBV20-1	-	14	TRBJ2-1	many	TGCAGTGCTAGGGCGGCGGAATCCTACAATGAGCAGTTCTTC	CSARAAESYNEQFF
TRBV7-2	-	16	TRBJ2-5	many	TGTGCCAGCAGCTTAGCCCCGGTGGGGGGCGGGGAGACCCAGTACTTC	CASSLAPVGGGETQYF
TRBV3-1	-	18	TRBJ2-2	-	TGTGCCAGCAGCCAAGGGACCCCTGGGCGAGGGGGGGCCGGGGAGCTGTTTTTT	CASSQGTPGRGGAGELFF
TRBV24-1	-	13	TRBJ2-7	many	TGTGCCACCAGTGATTCTTCAGACTACGAGCAGTACTTC	CATSDSSDYEQYF
TRBV4-2	-	15	TRBJ2-1	few	TGTGCCAGCAGCCAAGAAGTGACGGCGGGTGATGAGCAGTTCTTC	CASSQEVTAGDEQFF
TRBV12-3/TRBV12-4	TRBD2	15	TRBJ2-7	many	TGTGCCAGCAGCCCTATCTATCGGGAGGAACACGAGCAGTACTTC	CASSPIYREEHEQYF
TRBV7-2	-	14	TRBJ2-7	many	TGTGCCAGCAGCTTAGGGCCTCTCTCCTACGAGCAGTACTTC	CASSLGPLSYEQYF
TRBV20-1	-	14	TRBJ2-5	few	TGCAGTGCTCCCTTCCTCGGGGTCGGGATGGGACAGTACTTC	CSAPFLGVGMGQYF
TRBV10-3	-	15	TRBJ1-1	-	TGTGCCATCAGTGAGTCGGCAGGGATGAACACTGAAGCTTTCTTT	CAISESAGMNTEAFF
TRBV28	TRBD1	16	TRBJ1-4	-	TGTGCCAGCAGTGGGGGGGACAGGGGGCTTGGTGAAAAACTGTTTTTT	CASSGGDRGLGEKLFF
TRBV14	-	17	TRBJ2-1	-	TGTGCCAGCAGCCGATCGTCCGCGGCAGGGTCCTACAATGAGCAGTTCTTC	CASSRSSAAGSYNEQFF
TRBV20-1	-	15	TRBJ2-1	-	TGCAGTGCTAGAGACAGGGGCGGGCACTACAATGAGCAGTTCTTC	CSARDRGGHYNEQFF